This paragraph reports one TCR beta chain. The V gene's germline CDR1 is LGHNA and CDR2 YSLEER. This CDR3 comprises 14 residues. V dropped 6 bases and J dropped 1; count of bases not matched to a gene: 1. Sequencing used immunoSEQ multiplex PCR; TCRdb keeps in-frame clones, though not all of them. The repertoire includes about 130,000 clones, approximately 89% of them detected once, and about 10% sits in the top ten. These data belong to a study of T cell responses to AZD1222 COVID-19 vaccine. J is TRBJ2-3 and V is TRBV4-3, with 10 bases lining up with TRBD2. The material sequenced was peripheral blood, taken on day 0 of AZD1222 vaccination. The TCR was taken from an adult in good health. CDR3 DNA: TGCGCCAGCAGTACTAGCGGGGGCACAGATACGCAGTATTTT. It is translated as CASSTSGGTDTQYF.